This entry concerns a single T cell receptor beta chain. The target antigen is unknown. A junction boundary mismatches the germline segment, possibly from a read error. CDR3 length: 14 residues. Germline assignment: CDR1 MNHEY and CDR2 SMNVEV (reference sequence). This record comes from a study of blood T cells in healthy people across ages. Notes on the study in general: A strong correlation was found between TCR beta diversity and the percentage of naive T cells.

Each sample used at least 6.5 million PBMCs. A sample-barcoded 5' primer and a J-beta primer mix were used in a second PCR of about 6 to 12 cycles. One entry per CDR3 protein results from TCRdb running MiXCR on the 5' RACE reads. The sample records fewer than 2,000,000 distinct CDR3 sequences, about 31% being singletons. The V gene is TRBV27, the J gene TRBJ2-7; perhaps TRBD1 as D (6 bases). Material for sequencing was blood. The receptor's source is a woman under 40 in good health. The CDR3 region has the DNA TGTGTCAGCAGTTTCTACAGGGACTCCTACGAGCAGTACTTC. Residues: CVSSFYRDSYEQYF.